The source of this T cell receptor (beta chain) is a study of shared clonotypes between healthy human individuals. The study, taken as a whole, reports: Larger estimated richness was generally seen in naive subsets than in memory subsets.

Using immunoSEQ multiplex PCR, the repertoire was profiled, and TCRdb retains in-frame clones only, with some absent. The sample has millions of clones, about 95% seen once. Naive CD8 isolation took CD45RO-negative cells positively selected for CCR7 and excluded terminally differentiated effector memory CD45RA+ cells. A word on this clone: Its antigen remains unknown.

With 4 bases removed from V and 3 bases from J, the gap between germline ends came to 17 bases. Germline CDR1 is SGHRS and CDR2 is YFSETQ. The CDR3 has 15 residues. The V gene is TRBV5-1, the J gene TRBJ2-7; D might be TRBD1 or TRBD2, each matching 5 bases. The sequence came from a man between 18 and 35 years old in good health. The sequencing sample was made of naive CD8+ T cells sorted from blood. The CDR3 sequence is CASSLDGTRIYEQYF. In nucleotides, the CDR3 is TGCGCCAGCAGCCTAGACGGGACGAGGATCTACGAGCAGTACTTC.